Each of the 25 T cell receptor beta chains below was sequenced from the same sample in a study of blood T cell repertoires in COVID-19. The assay was immunoSEQ multiplex PCR, and TCRdb's table has in-frame clones only and misses some. The data hold 250,000 or so clones, with roughly 88% observed a single time. The sequenced sample was peripheral blood. All receptors derive from a woman in her 30s with acute or convalescent COVID-19.

The CDR3 protein is CASSYGRGLGYEQYF. The CDR3 DNA sequence: TGTGCCAGCAGTTACGGCAGGGGGCTCGGCTACGAGCAGTACTTC. The rearrangement joins TRBV6-5 to TRBJ2-7; 8 bases align to TRBD1. The CDR3 has 15 amino acids. Germline CDR1 is MNHEY and CDR2 is SVGAGI. V shed 2 bases and J 3 bases; nucleotides not matched to a gene: 6.

V is TRBV6-5 and J is TRBJ2-2, with 7 bases matching TRBD2. Germline V gene lookup returns CDR1 MNHEY and CDR2 SVGAGI. V shed 4 bases, J shed 4 bases, and the junction held 6 bases outside the gene matches. CDR3 size: 15 residues. This CDR3 is CASSWGGTGTGELFF. DNA for the CDR3: TGTGCCAGCAGTTGGGGGGGGACTGGCACCGGGGAGCTGTTTTTT.

The genes are TRBV7-9 and TRBJ2-7; tentatively, D is TRBD2 (5 bases). Per the germline V gene, CDR1 is SEHNR and CDR2 is FQNEAQ (reference sequence). This CDR3 comprises 12 residues. V gave up 1 base and J gave up 7 bases, with 8 bases separating them. CDR3 in amino acids: CASSLGSGEQYF. The CDR3 nucleotides read TGTGCCAGCAGCTTAGGTTCGGGGGAGCAGTACTTC.

This chain connects TRBV27 to TRBJ1-3; no clear D gene. Germline-derived CDR1 and CDR2 are MNHEY and SMNVEV (reference sequence). V was cut by 5 bases and J by 0 bases, with 5 bases left in between. The CDR3 covers 13 residues. The CDR3 sequence: CASSPYSGNTIYF. The CDR3 nucleotides read TGTGCCAGCAGTCCCTACTCTGGAAACACCATATATTTT.

This clone was detected only once. J is TRBJ1-2 and V is TRBV6-5; D gene unclear. The germline gives CDR1 MNHEY, CDR2 SVGAGI. V was cut by 6 bases and J by 4 bases, with 12 bases left in between. This CDR3 has 13 residues. CDR3 residues: CASSHIAFYGYTF. The DNA of the CDR3 is TGTGCCAGCAGCCATATTGCGTTCTATGGCTACACCTTC.

This rearrangement joins TRBV5-6 to TRBJ2-5; D uncertain. This CDR3 region has 14 residues. Germline V CDR1 and CDR2: SGHDT, YYEEEE. V was clipped by 0 bases and J by 0 bases, with 6 bases between them. CDR3 DNA: TGTGCCAGCAGCTTGGGTTCGTACCAAGAGACCCAGTACTTC. Its translation: CASSLGSYQETQYF.

The genes are TRBV6-2 or TRBV6-3 and TRBJ2-5; 13 nucleotides agree with TRBD2. The CDR3 runs to 18 residues. The V gene end was trimmed by 5 bases and the J gene end by 3 bases; junction bases not matched to a gene: 12. In germline, CDR1 is MNHEY, CDR2 SVGEGT. DNA for the CDR3: TGTGCCAGCAGTCGCAGGACTAGCGGGAGAGACAGGAAAGAGACCCAGTACTTC. Translating it yields CASSRRTSGRDRKETQYF.

V and J are TRBV27 and TRBJ1-5; 9 bases are a match to TRBD1. Unmatched junction bases numbered 8, after V lost 8 bases and J lost 3 bases. CDR1 MNHEY and CDR2 SMNVEV come from the germline V gene (reference sequence). CDR3 size: 15 residues. The CDR3 region has the DNA TGTGCCAGCGGCACCGGGACAGGGACCAATCAGCCCCAGCATTTT. Encoded protein: CASGTGTGTNQPQHF.

The genes are TRBV11-2 and TRBJ2-7; 11 bases line up with TRBD2. Per the germline V gene, CDR1 is SGHAT and CDR2 is FQNNGV. The CDR3 is 18 amino acids. Germline trimming cut 4 bases from V and 3 bases from J; bases unmatched to any gene: 14. The CDR3 reads CASSSRSSGRAYIYEQYF. The CDR3 bases are TGTGCCAGCAGCTCCCGAAGTAGCGGGAGGGCCTACATCTACGAGCAGTACTTC. The whole variable domain, remainder taken from reference TRBV11-2 and TRBJ2-7, is EAGVAQSPRYKIIEKRQSVAFWCNPISGHATLYWYQQILGQGPKLLIQFQNNGVVDDSQLPKDRFSAERLKGVDSTLKIQPAKLEDSAVYLCASSSRSSGRAYIYEQYFGPGTRLTVT.

This clone showed up just a few times. The rearrangement joins TRBV2 to TRBJ2-1; 7 bases agree with TRBD2. Germline assignment: CDR1 SNHLY and CDR2 FYNNEI. V was clipped by 4 bases and J by 7 bases; unmatched bases: 7. The CDR3 contains 14 residues. As DNA, the CDR3 is TGTGCCAGCAGTGTATGGGGGAGGGGTAATGAGCAGTTCTTC. Protein product: CASSVWGRGNEQFF.

The chain employs TRBV12-5 and TRBJ1-1; D is unclear. Germline V gene sequence: CDR1 LGHNT, CDR2 FRNRAP. With 0 bases removed from V and 0 bases from J, the gap between germline ends came to 5 bases. The CDR3 runs 14 residues. The CDR3 here is CASGLVQLNTEAFF. The CDR3 region has the DNA TGTGCTAGTGGTTTGGTACAGTTGAACACTGAAGCTTTCTTT.

This clone was found once. The chain uses TRBV19 and TRBJ1-2; 10 bases map to TRBD1. The CDR3 is 14 amino acids. Trimming cost V 6 bases and J 8 bases; bases outside gene matches: 9. The germline V gene has CDR1 LNHDA and CDR2 SQIVND (reference sequence). The CDR3 DNA reads as TGTGCCAGTAGGACCGGACAGGGGGTCGGCGGCTACACCTTC. This encodes CASRTGQGVGGYTF.

As for this clone: This same CDR3 is encoded by further DNA sequences in the sample. V is TRBV9 and J is TRBJ2-1; the match to TRBD2 covers 8 bases. V was pared by 3 bases and J by 0 bases, with 5 bases of the junction left unmatched. Germline CDR1 reads SGDLS; CDR2 reads YYNGEE. This CDR3 comprises 16 residues. CDR3 loop: CASSARSGSSYNEQFF. CDR3 sequence (DNA): TGTGCCAGCAGCGCCCGCAGCGGGAGCTCCTACAATGAGCAGTTCTTC.

The chain employs TRBV4-2 and TRBJ2-1, with TRBD2 matching over 9 bases. Per the germline V gene, CDR1 is LGHNA and CDR2 is YNFKEQ. CDR3 length equals 19 residues. Unmatched junction bases numbered 11, after V lost 1 base and J lost 1 base. This CDR3 reads CASSQVLGSGRGSYNEQFF. The CDR3 DNA is TGTGCCAGCAGCCAAGTTTTGGGTAGCGGGAGAGGATCCTACAATGAGCAGTTCTTC.

The V call is TRBV6-4, the J call TRBJ1-3, with 7 bases fitting TRBD1. Germline loops: CDR1 MRHNA, CDR2 SNTAGT. V shed 7 bases, J shed 0 bases, and the junction held 12 bases outside the gene matches. There are 17 residues in the CDR3. The CDR3 reads CASTRTGIHHSGNTIYF. Here the CDR3 DNA reads TGTGCCAGCACGAGGACAGGCATCCACCACTCTGGAAACACCATATATTTT.

The chain links TRBV9 to TRBJ1-1, with TRBD1 as a possible D gene (6 bases). Looked up from germline, CDR1 is SGDLS and CDR2 is YYNGEE. V lost 5 bases and J 1 base, leaving 9 bases between the germline ends. The CDR3 extends over 13 amino acids. The CDR3 coding sequence is TGTGCCAGCAGGGGACATCCGAACACTGAAGCTTTCTTT. Encoded protein: CASRGHPNTEAFF.

This sequence joins TRBV6-5 and TRBJ1-1; D is unclear. This CDR3 has 14 residues. From germline, CDR1 is MNHEY and CDR2 SVGAGI. Trimming removed 0 bases from V and 2 bases from J, with 7 bases in between. Here the CDR3 DNA reads TGTGCCAGCAGTTACTCGGGCCTTAACACTGAAGCTTTCTTT. This translates into CASSYSGLNTEAFF.

This clone was counted ten times or more. J is TRBJ2-7 and V is TRBV13, with unresolved D. The CDR3 runs 13 residues. V shed 5 bases and J shed 4 bases, with 12 bases lying between them. Germline V gene data show CDR1 as PRHDT and CDR2 as FYEKMQ (reference sequence). This CDR3 is CASSPRNSYEQYF. CDR3 DNA sequence: TGTGCCAGCAGCCCTCGGAACAGTTACGAGCAGTACTTC.

The J gene is TRBJ2-7, the V gene TRBV13, with 7 bases identical to TRBD1. V dropped 0 bases and J dropped 3; count of bases not matched to a gene: 5. The CDR3 consists of 15 residues. Germline CDR1 and CDR2: PRHDT and FYEKMQ (reference sequence). The DNA for the CDR3 is TGTGCCAGCAGCTTAGGCAGGGGGAACATCTACGAGCAGTACTTC. It translates to CASSLGRGNIYEQYF.

The chain joins TRBV30 to TRBJ2-1, with D possibly being TRBD1 (6 bases). V dropped 4 bases and J dropped 5 bases, with 15 bases sitting between them. The CDR3 is 14 residues long. The germline CDR1 and CDR2 sequences are GTSNPN and SVGIG (reference sequence). In nucleotides, the CDR3 is TGTGCCTGGACCCCGGACAGAACTAACAATGAGCAGTTCTTC. Protein product: CAWTPDRTNNEQFF.

This chain joins TRBV29-1 and TRBJ2-3; D may be TRBD2 (6 bases). The CDR3 is 13 residues long. V lost 4 bases and J 4 bases, leaving 12 bases between the germline ends. Germline CDR1 reads SQVTM; CDR2 reads ANQGSEA. The CDR3 is CSVAGSIPDTQYF. As DNA, the CDR3 is TGCAGCGTTGCCGGGAGTATCCCAGATACGCAGTATTTT.

The chain joins TRBV24-1 to TRBJ2-1; D call uncertain. Trimming took off 0 bases at V and 8 bases at J, with 10 bases between the two ends. The CDR3 sequence is 14 residues long. Germline CDR1 is KGHDR and CDR2 is SFDVKD. The chain's CDR3 is CATSDLRNRDEQFF. For the CDR3, the DNA is TGTGCCACCAGTGATTTGCGTAATCGGGATGAGCAGTTCTTC.

The V call is TRBV6-5, the J call TRBJ2-5, with 11 bases matching TRBD2. The CDR3 is 15 residues long. Losses at the gene ends were 6 bases for V and 5 bases for J; bases not matched to a gene: 8. Germline values: CDR1 MNHEY, CDR2 SVGAGI. The CDR3 region has the DNA TGTGCCAGCAGCCTTGGGACTAGCGGAACGGAGACCCAGTACTTC. It specifies CASSLGTSGTETQYF.

This sequence joins TRBV5-4 and TRBJ2-7; TRBD1 might be the D (5 bases). The CDR3 is made up of 15 amino acids. Trimming took off 4 bases at V and 0 bases at J, with 14 bases between the two ends. Germline CDR1 reads SGHNT; CDR2 reads YYREEE (reference sequence). In nucleotides, the CDR3 is TGTGCCAGCAGCGGTCAGGGTCGAAGCTCCTACGAGCAGTACTTC. Protein: CASSGQGRSSYEQYF.

The rearrangement joins TRBV4-2 to TRBJ2-2, with TRBD1 matching 8 bases. J was trimmed by 3 bases and V by 2 bases; bases with no gene match: 5. The CDR3 runs 16 residues. CDR1 and CDR2 (germline): LGHNA, YNFKEQ. The CDR3 bases are TGTGCCAGCAGCCAACCTACAGGGGGTCACACCGGGGAGCTGTTTTTT. Translating it yields CASSQPTGGHTGELFF.